This T cell receptor (beta chain) emerged from a study of PD-1 blockade in classical Hodgkin lymphoma. Study-level results: Whatever underlies the repertoire differences (possibly disease activity or prior therapy) remains undefined.

This table comes from immunoSEQ multiplex PCR, and its TCRdb copy is limited to in-frame clones, with some not included. The sample carries about 12,000 clones, 85% to 90% recorded once. The CDR3 contains 16 residues. Germline-derived CDR1 and CDR2 are KGHSH and LQKENI. Trimming left V 3 bases short and J 3 bases short, with 17 bases between. This clone was detected once. Its specificity is unknown. Regarding time point: cycle 4 day 1 (C4D1), after five to seven weeks of nivolumab. With no exception, relapse followed autologous stem cell transplantation in all patients, and brentuximab vedotin exposure varied. CD4+ T cells were purified from thawed PBMCs by negative selection.

The TCR comes from a human donor with classical Hodgkin lymphoma. Source: CD4+ T cells from blood, taken before the fourth cycle of nivolumab. The genes are TRBV18 and TRBJ2-5, with D perhaps matching TRBD1 (7 bases). The CDR3 is CASSPRQGLGKETQYF. As DNA, the CDR3 is TGTGCCAGCTCACCTAGACAGGGACTGGGGAAAGAGACCCAGTACTTC.